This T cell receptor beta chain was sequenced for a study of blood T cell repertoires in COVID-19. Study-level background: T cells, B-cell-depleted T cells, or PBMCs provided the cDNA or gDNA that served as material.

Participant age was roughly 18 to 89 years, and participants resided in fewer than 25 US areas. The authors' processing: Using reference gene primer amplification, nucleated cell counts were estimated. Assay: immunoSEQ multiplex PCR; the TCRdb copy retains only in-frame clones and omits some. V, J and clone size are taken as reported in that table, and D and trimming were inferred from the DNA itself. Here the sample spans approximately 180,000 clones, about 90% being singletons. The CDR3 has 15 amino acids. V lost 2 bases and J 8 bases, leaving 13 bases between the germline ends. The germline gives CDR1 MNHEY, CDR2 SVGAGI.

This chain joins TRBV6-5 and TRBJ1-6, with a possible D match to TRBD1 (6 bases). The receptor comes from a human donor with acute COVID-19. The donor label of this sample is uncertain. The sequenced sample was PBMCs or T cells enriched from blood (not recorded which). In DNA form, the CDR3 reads TGTGCCAGCAGTTACCTTTACAGGGTTGATTCACCCCTCCACTTT. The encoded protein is CASSYLYRVDSPLHF.